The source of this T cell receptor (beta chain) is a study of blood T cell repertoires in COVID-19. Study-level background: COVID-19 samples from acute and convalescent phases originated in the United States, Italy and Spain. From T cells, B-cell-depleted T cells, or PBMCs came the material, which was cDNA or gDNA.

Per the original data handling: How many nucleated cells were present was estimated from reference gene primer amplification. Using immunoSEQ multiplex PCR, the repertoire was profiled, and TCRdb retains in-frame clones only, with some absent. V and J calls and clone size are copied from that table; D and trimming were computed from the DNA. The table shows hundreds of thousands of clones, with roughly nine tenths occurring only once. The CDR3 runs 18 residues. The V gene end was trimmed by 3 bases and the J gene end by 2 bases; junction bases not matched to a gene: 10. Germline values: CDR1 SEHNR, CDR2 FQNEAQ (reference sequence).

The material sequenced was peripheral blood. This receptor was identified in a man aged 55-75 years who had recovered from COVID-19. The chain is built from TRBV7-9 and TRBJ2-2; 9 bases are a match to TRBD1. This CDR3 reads CASSLDPGQGSNTGELFF. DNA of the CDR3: TGTGCCAGCAGCTTGGATCCCGGACAGGGGTCCAACACCGGGGAGCTGTTTTTT.